Sequencing of this TCR beta chain was carried out in a study of T cell responses to AZD1222 COVID-19 vaccine. Study-level results: CD4 TCRs covered the whole spike, strongest at regions 160-218 and 743-854.

Points on this clone: Its specificity is unknown.

The protocol was immunoSEQ multiplex PCR, while the TCRdb copy is restricted to in-frame clones and leaves out a portion. The sample holds 100,000 to 110,000 clones, about nine tenths seen once. The CDR3 extends over 15 amino acids. With V trimmed by 5 bases and J by 7 bases, 13 bases remained unmatched. CDR1 is MNHEY, CDR2 SVGAGI, per germline. The chain links TRBV6-5 to TRBJ1-2; the match to TRBD1 covers 7 bases. This TCR was sampled from an adult in good health. Source: peripheral blood, taken on day 0 of AZD1222 vaccination. The CDR3 nucleotides read TGTGCCAGCAGTCCAAGCGGGGTGGGACAGTTTGGCTACACCTTC. It yields the protein CASSPSGVGQFGYTF.